These 27 T cell receptor beta chains originate from one sample sequenced in a study of blood T cell repertoires in COVID-19 (TCRdb year 2020). The library was prepared using the immunoSEQ multiplex PCR assay. TCRdb mirrors the immuneACCESS table, restricted to in-frame sequences. Some clones are absent from its copies; in checked studies, under half trace to an unresolved V gene, and the reason for the others is unknown. A total of around 200,000 clones appear in this sample, under 90% of them only once. The leading ten clones occupy approximately 5.9% of the sample. The sample was peripheral blood. The receptors originated from a man older than 75 with acute or convalescent COVID-19.

This clone was seen only a few times. The rearrangement uses TRBV19 and TRBJ2-1; TRBD1 aligns across 10 bases. Trimming at V came to 3 bases and at J to 4 bases, leaving 6 bases not matched to a gene. Germline-derived CDR1 and CDR2 are LNHDA and SQIVND (reference sequence). The length of the CDR3 is 16 residues. CDR3 nucleotides: TGTGCCAGTAGTATCTTGGACAGGGGGGAATACAATGAGCAGTTCTTC. Translating it yields CASSILDRGEYNEQFF.

This chain connects TRBV27 to TRBJ2-7, with 8 bases fitting TRBD1. This CDR3 comprises 14 residues. J was trimmed by 4 bases and V by 6 bases; bases with no gene match: 8. Germline assignment: CDR1 MNHEY and CDR2 SMNVEV (reference sequence). CDR3 sequence: CASRPTGQAYEQYF. CDR3 sequence (DNA): TGTGCCAGCAGACCAACGGGACAGGCGTACGAGCAGTACTTC.

The chain recombines TRBV7-3 with TRBJ1-3; maybe TRBD1 (6 bases). CDR3 length: 13 amino acids. Trimming took 3 bases from V and 8 from J, leaving 11 bases between them. CDR1 and CDR2 (germline): SGHTA, FQGTGA. In DNA, the CDR3 is TGTGCCAGCAGCTTGGGGGCCGGGGACACCATATATTTT. Protein product: CASSLGAGDTIYF.

The chain combines TRBV5-4 with TRBJ1-1; D is unresolved. Germline V gene sequence: CDR1 SGHNT, CDR2 YYREEE (reference sequence). With 0 bases removed from V and 4 bases from J, the gap between germline ends came to 10 bases. This CDR3 spans 14 amino acids. The CDR3 loop is CASSLDEGRTEAFF. CDR3 bases: TGTGCCAGCAGCTTGGACGAGGGTCGCACTGAAGCTTTCTTT.

In DNA form, the CDR3 reads TGTGCCAGCAGCCAGGTCCACCTAGCGGGAAACTACGAGCAGTACTTC. It encodes CASSQVHLAGNYEQYF. The chain carries TRBV3-1 (or the pseudogene TRBV3-2) and TRBJ2-7; 9 bases line up with TRBD2. The germline gives CDR1 LGHDT, CDR2 YNNKEL (reference sequence). CDR3 size: 16 residues. V lost 3 bases, J lost 3 bases, and 9 bases stayed unmatched.

This chain joins TRBV29-1 and TRBJ2-2; 14 bases are shared with TRBD2. The germline V gene has CDR1 SQVTM and CDR2 ANQGSEA. With 7 bases clipped from V and 4 bases from J, the junction kept 11 bases outside the gene matches. This CDR3 contains 17 residues. CDR3 coding DNA: TGCAGCGCGACGAGGACTAGCGGGAGGCCGGCCACCGGGGAGCTGTTTTTT. It is translated as CSATRTSGRPATGELFF.

This rearrangement joins TRBV4-2 to TRBJ2-3; 7 bases agree with TRBD1. The CDR3 contains 15 residues. J gave up 0 bases and V 3 bases, and 3 bases lay outside the gene matches. Germline V gene lookup returns CDR1 LGHNA and CDR2 YNFKEQ. The CDR3 nucleotides read TGTGCCAGCAGCCAGGGACAGCCTAGCACAGATACGCAGTATTTT. Translated: CASSQGQPSTDTQYF.

The rearrangement links TRBV9 to TRBJ2-3; TRBD2 agrees at 8 bases. The CDR3 is made up of 16 amino acids. With 4 bases clipped from V and 4 bases from J, the junction kept 11 bases outside the gene matches. The germline gives CDR1 SGDLS, CDR2 YYNGEE. The CDR3 sequence: CASSLISGSGADTQYF. As DNA, the CDR3 is TGTGCCAGCAGCCTTATAAGCGGGAGCGGAGCAGATACGCAGTATTTT. The full variable domain, in which reference TRBV9 and TRBJ2-3 provide the parts outside the CDR3, is DSGVTQTPKHLITATGQRVTLRCSPRSGDLSVYWYQQSLDQGLQFLIQYYNGEERAKGNILERFSAQQFPDLHSELNLSSLELGDSALYFCASSLISGSGADTQYFGPGTRLTVL.

This chain links TRBV25-1 with TRBJ2-1; 11 bases are shared with TRBD1. Per germline, CDR1 MGHDK and CDR2 SYGVNS. The CDR3 is 14 amino acids. With V trimmed by 8 bases and J by 9 bases, 9 bases remained unmatched. The CDR3 DNA reads as TGTGCCAGCGCCGGACAGGGGGCGGGAGGTGAGCAGTTCTTC. It specifies CASAGQGAGGEQFF.

This clone was counted once. The chain recombines TRBV18 with TRBJ2-3, with 9 bases fitting TRBD1. J gave up 4 bases and V 3 bases, and 2 bases lay outside the gene matches. CDR1 and CDR2 from the germline V gene are KGHSH and LQKENI. This CDR3 region has 14 residues. The chain's CDR3 is CASSPGTGPDTQYF. Here the CDR3 DNA reads TGTGCCAGCTCACCCGGGACAGGGCCAGATACGCAGTATTTT.

There are a few counts of this clone. This rearrangement joins TRBV18 to TRBJ1-1; D is unresolved. Trimming removed 1 base from V and 3 bases from J, with 9 bases in between. Germline V gives CDR1 KGHSH, CDR2 LQKENI. There are 14 residues in the CDR3. The CDR3 here is CASSPRRDYTEAFF. CDR3 DNA sequence: TGTGCCAGCTCACCACGGCGGGATTACACTGAAGCTTTCTTT.

The chain employs TRBV5-6 and TRBJ2-2, with D perhaps TRBD1 (5 bases). In germline, CDR1 is SGHDT, CDR2 YYEEEE. V shed 2 bases and J shed 0 bases, with 20 bases lying between them. The CDR3 loop spans 19 amino acids. Here the CDR3 DNA reads TGTGCCAGCAGCTTCCGGACAAGAGTATTCCCCGCGAACACCGGGGAGCTGTTTTTT. This translates into CASSFRTRVFPANTGELFF.

The chain joins TRBV11-2 to TRBJ1-1, with D maybe TRBD1 (5 bases). CDR1 and CDR2 from the germline V gene are SGHAT and FQNNGV. This CDR3 region has 16 residues. V shed 5 bases and J shed 1 base, with 17 bases lying between them. CDR3 region: CASSPAGVGGNTEAFF. CDR3 bases: TGTGCCAGCAGCCCGGCGGGGGTGGGGGGGAACACTGAAGCTTTCTTT.

CDR3 DNA sequence: TGTGCCAGCAGCACATACTTAACCCCGGGACAGGGTTATGGCTACACCTTC. As protein: CASSTYLTPGQGYGYTF. The J gene is TRBJ1-2, the V gene TRBV5-5; TRBD1 agrees at 9 bases. Trimming at V came to 4 bases and at J to 5 bases, leaving 15 bases not matched to a gene. Germline V gene sequence: CDR1 SGHKS, CDR2 YYEKEE (reference sequence). The CDR3 has 17 residues.

The rearrangement uses TRBV9 and TRBJ2-2, with D maybe TRBD1 (6 bases). Germline V gene data show CDR1 as SGDLS and CDR2 as YYNGEE. CDR3 length: 14 residues. V was clipped by 0 bases and J by 7 bases, with 10 bases between them. The chain's CDR3 is CASSVEQGNGELFF. Written as DNA, the CDR3 is TGTGCCAGCAGCGTAGAACAGGGTAACGGGGAGCTGTTTTTT.

The chain uses TRBV21-1 and TRBJ1-6; no check of the table's D call, TRBD1, against the DNA was made. TRBV21-1 is a listed pseudogene. CDR3 size: 16 residues. The CDR3: CASSIPGTRHKGRLHF. The CDR3 coding sequence is TGTGCCAGCAGCATCCCTGGGACACGGCATAAGGGCCGCCTCCACTTT.

The J gene is TRBJ1-1, the V gene TRBV19; TRBD1 agrees at 9 bases. The V gene's germline CDR1 is LNHDA and CDR2 SQIVND (reference sequence). The CDR3 loop spans 16 amino acids. The trim removed 5 bases at V and 3 bases at J, leaving 10 bases unmatched. CDR3 sequence: CASSPIPGQGYTEAFF. DNA for the CDR3: TGTGCCAGTAGTCCTATACCGGGACAGGGATACACTGAAGCTTTCTTT.

The chain uses TRBV19 and TRBJ2-3, with a possible D match to TRBD1 (6 bases). CDR1 LNHDA and CDR2 SQIVND come from the germline V gene (reference sequence). V was clipped by 6 bases and J by 0 bases, with 10 bases between them. The CDR3 has 14 amino acids. This CDR3 reads CASRAGVSTDTQYF. The CDR3 bases are TGTGCCAGTAGGGCAGGGGTCAGCACAGATACGCAGTATTTT.

The table lists this clone with a count of one. The gene calls are TRBV28 and TRBJ1-2; D is perhaps TRBD1 (6 bases). The CDR3 loop spans 10 amino acids. Per the germline V gene, CDR1 is MDHEN and CDR2 is SYDVKM. Deletions cut 8 bases from V and 7 bases from J, with 8 bases between. The CDR3 is CASAGVGYTF. CDR3 DNA sequence: TGTGCCAGCGCAGGGGTTGGCTACACCTTC.

The chain joins TRBV10-3 to TRBJ1-2; TRBD1 matches 9 bases. Germline V gene lookup returns CDR1 ENHRY and CDR2 SYGVKD. V lost 7 bases to trimming and J lost 4 bases; unmatched junction nucleotides: 4. This CDR3 is 13 amino acids long. CDR3 DNA: TGTGCCATCATGGGACAGGGTGCCTATGGCTACACCTTC. This gives the protein CAIMGQGAYGYTF.

The genes are TRBV20-1 and TRBJ1-1; D gene unclear. The V end was cut by 7 bases, the J end by 1 base, with 7 bases between. In germline, CDR1 is DFQATT, CDR2 SNEGSKA (reference sequence). The CDR3 is 11 residues long. The chain's CDR3 is CSGGENTEAFF. CDR3 in DNA: TGCAGTGGCGGAGAGAACACTGAAGCTTTCTTT.

This clone was seen a single time. V usage is TRBV27 and J usage is TRBJ1-2; 8 bases align to TRBD1. This CDR3 is built from 14 residues. CDR1 is MNHEY, CDR2 SMNVEV, per germline (reference sequence). With V trimmed by 10 bases and J by 7 bases, 14 bases remained unmatched. CDR3 residues: CATTRWQGASGYTF. For the CDR3, the DNA is TGTGCCACAACCCGGTGGCAGGGGGCTAGTGGCTACACCTTC.

This clone was observed a few times. This chain links TRBV7-9 with TRBJ1-4, with D uncertain. The V gene's germline CDR1 is SEHNR and CDR2 FQNEAQ (reference sequence). Trimming removed 1 base from V and 4 bases from J, with 10 bases in between. The CDR3 is 15 residues long. The CDR3: CASSLEEGFNEKLFF. The DNA of the CDR3 is TGTGCCAGCAGCTTAGAAGAGGGATTTAATGAAAAACTGTTTTTT.

V gene TRBV19 combines with J gene TRBJ2-2; D is perhaps TRBD2 (7 bases). This CDR3 is 14 amino acids long. In germline, CDR1 is LNHDA, CDR2 SQIVND (reference sequence). V was trimmed by 3 bases and J by 6 bases, leaving 11 bases between them. CDR3 in amino acids: CASSIGGRPGELFF. CDR3 nucleotides: TGTGCCAGTAGTATCGGGGGGCGCCCCGGGGAGCTGTTTTTT.

The V and J genes are TRBV11-2 and TRBJ1-2, with 8 bases lining up with TRBD1. The CDR3 has 15 amino acids. The germline V gene encodes CDR1 SGHAT and CDR2 FQNNGV. Trimming cost V 2 bases and J 4 bases; bases outside gene matches: 6. CDR3 in DNA: TGTGCCAGCAGCTTATCAGGACAGGGAATCTATGGCTACACCTTC. Protein: CASSLSGQGIYGYTF.

This chain uses TRBV5-4 with TRBJ1-2, with D uncertain. Deletions cut 2 bases from V and 6 bases from J, with 8 bases between. CDR3 length: 12 amino acids. Germline CDR1 SGHNT, CDR2 YYREEE (reference sequence). This chain's CDR3 is CASSFRQDGYTF. CDR3 nucleotide sequence: TGTGCCAGCAGCTTCCGTCAGGATGGCTACACCTTC.

The V and J genes are TRBV7-3 and TRBJ2-2, with 9 nucleotides matching TRBD2. The CDR3 covers 13 residues. CDR1 and CDR2 (germline): SGHTA, FQGTGA. The V gene end was trimmed by 6 bases and the J gene end by 7 bases; junction bases not matched to a gene: 3. CDR3 region: CASRRTSDGELFF. The CDR3 bases are TGTGCCAGCAGGCGGACTAGCGACGGGGAGCTGTTTTTT.